The 27 T cell receptor beta chains presented below share a single source sample, sequenced in a study of T cell responses to AZD1222 COVID-19 vaccine. Produced via immunoSEQ multiplex PCR; TCRdb's table is partial and in-frame only. The table records some 110,000 clones, 90% of them present only once. Specimen: peripheral blood, collected on day 0 of AZD1222 vaccination. These receptors were taken from an adult in good health.

The V call is TRBV30, the J call TRBJ2-3; no clear D gene. Trimming removed 1 base from V and 6 bases from J, with 17 bases in between. Germline V gene sequence: CDR1 GTSNPN, CDR2 SVGIG (reference sequence). This CDR3 region has 15 residues. CDR3 DNA sequence: TGTGCCTGGAGTGACCCGACCTTAGCCGGGGATACGCAGTATTTT. Its translation: CAWSDPTLAGDTQYF. The complete variable domain, with remaining parts taken from reference TRBV30 and TRBJ2-3, reads SQTIHQWPATLVQPVGSPLSLECTVEGTSNPNLYWYRQAAGRGLQLLFYSVGIGQISSEVPQNLSASRPQDRQFILSSKKLLLSDSGFYLCAWSDPTLAGDTQYFGPGTRLTVL.

V and J are TRBV7-3 and TRBJ2-2, with 9 bases that match TRBD2. Germline V gene lookup returns CDR1 SGHTA and CDR2 FQGTGA. The trim removed 4 bases at V and 4 bases at J, leaving 4 bases unmatched. The CDR3 consists of 15 residues. Written as DNA, the CDR3 is TGTGCCAGCAGCTCGGGACTAGCATCCACCGGGGAGCTGTTTTTT. Its translation: CASSSGLASTGELFF.

V usage is TRBV9 and J usage is TRBJ1-1; the D is unclear. Trimming shortened V by 4 bases and J by 2 bases, and 9 bases separated the two germline ends. Germline values: CDR1 SGDLS, CDR2 YYNGEE. The CDR3 is made up of 13 amino acids. DNA of the CDR3: TGTGCCAGCAGCATTCACAGCAACACTGAAGCTTTCTTT. This translates into CASSIHSNTEAFF.

This chain links TRBV5-4 with TRBJ1-2; D call uncertain. V lost 0 bases and J lost 6, with 15 bases in between. CDR1 is SGHNT and CDR2 is YYREEE in the germline V gene (reference sequence). This CDR3 has 15 residues. CDR3 protein: CASSLEVRPTDGYTF. The DNA of the CDR3 is TGTGCCAGCAGCTTGGAGGTCAGGCCCACGGATGGCTACACCTTC.

This clone was seen at least ten times. The CDR3 DNA reads as TGTGCCAGCAGCCAAGATGGGGGACCGCGCGAGCAGTACTTC. Encoded protein: CASSQDGGPREQYF. The chain couples TRBV4-2 to TRBJ2-7, with D possibly called TRBD1 or TRBD2 (5 bases each). The V gene lost 0 bases and the J gene lost 6 bases, with 12 bases spanning the gap. The CDR3 loop spans 14 amino acids. Germline-derived CDR1 and CDR2 are LGHNA and YNFKEQ.

The chain uses TRBV7-2 and TRBJ2-4; D not certain. The germline V and J ends were trimmed by 2 bases and 5 bases, with 13 bases remaining between them. This CDR3 spans 15 amino acids. Per germline, CDR1 SGHTA and CDR2 FQGNSA. This chain's CDR3 is CASSLMTATQNIQYF. The CDR3 DNA sequence: TGTGCCAGCAGCTTAATGACCGCCACCCAAAACATTCAGTACTTC.

A remark on this clone: The same CDR3 also results from other DNA sequences found in this sample. The chain couples TRBV5-6 to TRBJ1-3; no clear D. The V gene lost 4 bases and the J gene lost 0 bases, with 5 bases spanning the gap. This CDR3 comprises 13 residues. Germline CDR1 reads SGHDT; CDR2 reads YYEEEE. CDR3 sequence reads: CASSRISGNTIYF. The CDR3 DNA sequence: TGTGCCAGCAGCCGAATCTCTGGAAACACCATATATTTT.

This chain links TRBV6-4 with TRBJ1-3; D gene unclear. This CDR3 contains 14 residues. Trimming removed 2 bases at V and 0 bases at J, with 5 bases between. Germline-derived CDR1 and CDR2 are MRHNA and SNTAGT. The CDR3 protein is CASSDRTSGNTIYF. The CDR3 DNA reads TGTGCCAGCAGTGACAGGACCTCTGGAAACACCATATATTTT.

This chain's CDR3 is CASSLGIRNSYEQYF. The DNA for the CDR3 is TGTGCCAGCAGTTTAGGGATCCGGAACTCCTACGAGCAGTACTTC. The chain uses TRBV28 and TRBJ2-7; D gene unclear. CDR1 and CDR2 (germline): MDHEN, SYDVKM. This CDR3 is built from 15 residues. V was shortened by 2 bases and J by 0 bases, with 11 bases between the two germline ends.

Remarks on this clone: Other nucleotide sequences in the sample specify the same CDR3. V is TRBV5-1 and J is TRBJ1-1; no clear D. Between the trimmed V and J ends, which lost 4 bases and 1 base, there was a span of 5 bases. In germline, CDR1 is SGHRS, CDR2 YFSETQ. The CDR3 runs 12 residues. The CDR3 nucleotides are TGCGCCAGCAGCGTCGGGAACACTGAAGCTTTCTTT. Its translation is CASSVGNTEAFF.

The rearrangement joins TRBV12-3 or TRBV12-4 to TRBJ1-2; no definite D call. The CDR3 contains 12 residues. Trimming pared 5 bases from V and 4 bases from J, leaving 8 bases between. In DNA, the CDR3 is TGTGCCAGCAGTCAAGGAATCTATGGCTACACCTTC. It translates to CASSQGIYGYTF.

This clone was found a few times. This chain connects TRBV7-2 to TRBJ2-2; TRBD1 matches at 9 bases. CDR1 is SGHTA, CDR2 FQGNSA, per germline. Trimming removed 5 bases from V and 0 bases from J; junction bases left unmatched: 7. This CDR3 is built from 17 residues. The CDR3 protein is CASSTTGGPANTGELFF. The DNA of the CDR3 is TGTGCCAGCAGCACAACAGGGGGCCCTGCGAACACCGGGGAGCTGTTTTTT.

CDR3 sequence reads: CASSLKGRISNQPQHF. In nucleotides, the CDR3 is TGTGCCAGCAGTTTAAAGGGAAGAATAAGCAATCAGCCCCAGCATTTT. This chain links TRBV27 with TRBJ1-5; unclear D gene. From germline, CDR1 is MNHEY and CDR2 SMNVEV (reference sequence). The CDR3 extends over 16 amino acids. The ends were cut back, 2 bases at V and 1 base at J, with 12 bases in the middle.

The chain links TRBV18 to TRBJ2-1, with a possible D match to TRBD1 (6 bases). This CDR3 region has 14 residues. Per the germline V gene, CDR1 is KGHSH and CDR2 is LQKENI. V was pared by 3 bases and J by 8 bases, with 14 bases between. The CDR3 DNA reads as TGTGCCAGCTCACCGGGGGCTACCCAAGATGAGCAGTTCTTC. Amino acid sequence: CASSPGATQDEQFF. The whole variable domain, remainder taken from reference TRBV18 and TRBJ2-1, is NAGVMQNPRHLVRRRGQEARLRCSPMKGHSHVYWYRQLPEEGLKFMVYLQKENIIDESGMPKERFSAEFPKEGPSILRIQQVVRGDSAAYFCASSPGATQDEQFFGPGTRLTVL.

This chain links TRBV6-2 or TRBV6-3 with TRBJ1-5; TRBD1 might be the D (6 bases). V shed 5 bases and J shed 7 bases, with 15 bases lying between them. The CDR3 is 14 residues long. The germline V gene has CDR1 MNHEY and CDR2 SVGEGT. The CDR3 DNA reads as TGTGCCAGCAGTGAGACAGGAAGGGCGCAGCCCCAGCATTTT. Its protein is CASSETGRAQPQHF.

This chain links TRBV3-1 (or the pseudogene TRBV3-2) with TRBJ2-5; TRBD1 matches at 8 bases. Unmatched junction bases numbered 2, after V lost 1 base and J lost 1 base. This CDR3 has 15 amino acids. Per germline, CDR1 LGHDT and CDR2 YNNKEL (reference sequence). The CDR3 DNA sequence: TGTGCCAGCAGCCAAGGGGACAGGAGCCAAGAGACCCAGTACTTC. It encodes CASSQGDRSQETQYF.

In this sample, this clone turned up once. This sequence joins TRBV7-9 and TRBJ2-1; TRBD2 matches 9 bases. The CDR3 extends over 15 amino acids. Per the germline V gene, CDR1 is SEHNR and CDR2 is FQNEAQ (reference sequence). Trimming removed 1 base from V and 6 bases from J; junction bases left unmatched: 4. The DNA for the CDR3 is TGTGCCAGCAGCTTAGGCGGGAGGGCCTCCAATGAGCAGTTCTTC. Translating gives CASSLGGRASNEQFF.

V and J are TRBV4-1 and TRBJ2-3, with a weak D call TRBD2 (6 bases). Looked up from germline, CDR1 is MGHRA and CDR2 is YSYEKL. This CDR3 spans 16 amino acids. Trimming stripped 1 base from V and 6 bases from J, with 17 bases between. Here the CDR3 reads CASSQGAGSLSDTQYF. DNA for the CDR3: TGCGCCAGCAGCCAAGGGGCGGGGAGTCTTTCGGATACGCAGTATTTT.

This clone was detected once. V gene TRBV27 combines with J gene TRBJ2-7; D unclear. There are 13 residues in the CDR3. CDR1 MNHEY and CDR2 SMNVEV come from the germline V gene (reference sequence). Trimming pared 5 bases from V and 0 bases from J, leaving 8 bases between. The CDR3 bases are TGTGCCAGCAGTCCCGCCTCCTCCTACGAGCAGTACTTC. This codes for CASSPASSYEQYF.

The chain couples TRBV9 to TRBJ2-5; 7 nucleotides match TRBD1. The length of the CDR3 is 14 residues. V lost 4 bases, J lost 3 bases, and 6 bases stayed unmatched. Germline assignment: CDR1 SGDLS and CDR2 YYNGEE. CDR3 nucleotides: TGTGCCAGCAGCTTCCTGGACAGGAAAGAGACCCAGTACTTC. Protein product: CASSFLDRKETQYF.

The V gene is TRBV5-1, the J gene TRBJ1-6, with D tentatively TRBD1 (6 bases). This CDR3 comprises 15 residues. Germline CDR1 reads SGHRS; CDR2 reads YFSETQ. Trimming stripped 1 base from V and 7 bases from J, with 12 bases between. DNA for the CDR3: TGCGCCAGCAGCTTGCGGCTTCAGGGGAATTCACCCCTCCACTTT. The encoded protein is CASSLRLQGNSPLHF.

The chain uses TRBV7-3 and TRBJ2-2; the D gene is possibly TRBD2 (6 bases). CDR1 is SGHTA, CDR2 FQGTGA, per germline. The CDR3 contains 15 residues. V lost 4 bases to trimming and J lost 2 bases, with 11 bases between them. As DNA, the CDR3 is TGTGCCAGCAGCTCGGGACTCAAAAACACCGGGGAGCTGTTTTTT. Translated: CASSSGLKNTGELFF.

CDR3 sequence: CAISLDSSYEQYF. In DNA, the CDR3 is TGTGCCATCAGTTTGGACAGCTCCTACGAGCAGTACTTC. The chain employs TRBV10-3 and TRBJ2-7; tentatively, D is TRBD1 (6 bases). V gave up 5 bases and J gave up 0 bases, with 8 bases separating them. This CDR3 spans 13 amino acids. Germline CDR1 ENHRY, CDR2 SYGVKD.

This chain joins TRBV5-1 and TRBJ1-1; D may be TRBD1 (5 bases). Trimming shortened V by 5 bases and J by 1 base, and 9 bases separated the two germline ends. This CDR3 comprises 13 residues. CDR1 and CDR2 from the germline V gene are SGHRS and YFSETQ. CDR3 in amino acids: CASRWTPNTEAFF. The CDR3 DNA is TGCGCCAGCAGGTGGACACCGAACACTGAAGCTTTCTTT.

The rearrangement links TRBV24-1 to TRBJ2-7, with D unclear. Germline V gene sequence: CDR1 KGHDR, CDR2 SFDVKD. V lost 1 base and J lost 0, with 12 bases in between. The CDR3 covers 16 residues. The CDR3 region is CATSDFGSSGSYEQYF. DNA of the CDR3: TGTGCCACCAGTGATTTCGGCTCGTCGGGCTCCTACGAGCAGTACTTC.

A word on this clone: A read error may account for a junction end that differs from germline. The V gene is TRBV11-2, the J gene TRBJ2-7; tentatively, D is TRBD1 (6 bases). Per germline, CDR1 SGHAT and CDR2 FQNNGV. CDR3 size: 13 residues. CDR3 in amino acids: CASSPSTGYALGF. CDR3 coding DNA: TGTGCCAGCAGCCCCTCGACAGGTTACGCGCTGGGCTTC. The full variable domain, with the rest looked up from reference TRBV11-2 and TRBJ2-7, is EAGVAQSPRYKIIEKRQSVAFWCNPISGHATLYWYQQILGQGPKLLIQFQNNGVVDDSQLPKDRFSAERLKGVDSTLKIQPAKLEDSAVYLCASSPSTGYALGFGPGTRLTVT.

The sample holds one count of this clone. The rearrangement joins TRBV5-1 to TRBJ2-3; maybe TRBD2 (7 bases). Germline lookup yields CDR1 SGHRS and CDR2 YFSETQ. V was clipped by 3 bases and J by 0 bases, with 17 bases between them. CDR3 length: 17 residues. CDR3 DNA: TGCGCCAGCAGCTCGGGGACAAATAGCGGGAGCACAGATACGCAGTATTTT. Translating it yields CASSSGTNSGSTDTQYF.